Listed here are 25 T cell receptor beta chains from one sample, sequenced in a study of T cells in Graves' hyperthyroidism and ophthalmopathy. RNA transcripts yielded amplified TCR beta CDR3 regions. TCR CDR3 regions were first amplified by RT-PCR with HTBI primers. A single record per CDR3 protein comes from TCRdb applying MiXCR to the multiplex PCR reads. The data show hundreds of thousands of distinct CDR3 sequences, with roughly 16% seen just once and less than 4.5% held by the top ten. Sequenced sample: blood. These receptors originate from a woman aged 30 to 39 with Graves' hyperthyroidism.

This clonotype was recorded many times. V gene TRBV28 combines with J gene TRBJ1-2, with D maybe TRBD1 (5 bases). V gave up 8 bases and J gave up 5 bases, with 12 bases separating them. Germline V gives CDR1 MDHEN, CDR2 SYDVKM. The CDR3 length is 12 residues. In nucleotides, the CDR3 is TGTGCCAGCCTGGGCGGGGGGTATGGCTACACCTTC. It is translated as CASLGGGYGYTF.

This chain joins TRBV18 and TRBJ1-1; no clear D gene. The CDR3 has 12 amino acids. Trimming left V 9 bases short and J 2 bases short, with 10 bases between. CDR1 is KGHSH, CDR2 LQKENI, per germline. This CDR3 is CASKTRNTEAFF. The CDR3 DNA follows: TGTGCCAGTAAGACACGAAACACTGAAGCTTTCTTT.

This clonotype was observed a few times. The rearrangement joins TRBV6-4 to TRBJ2-7; the match to TRBD2 covers 10 bases. CDR3 size: 15 residues. V shed 5 bases and J 4 bases; nucleotides not matched to a gene: 8. Germline loops: CDR1 MRHNA, CDR2 SNTAGT. The CDR3 loop is CASSPLAGEFYEQYF. CDR3 bases: TGTGCCAGCAGTCCTCTAGCGGGAGAATTTTACGAGCAGTACTTC.

The rearrangement uses TRBV11-3 and TRBJ2-1; D perhaps matches TRBD2 (5 bases). CDR1 is SGHNT, CDR2 YENEEA, per germline. The CDR3 has 15 amino acids. The ends were cut back, 2 bases at V and 3 bases at J, with 11 bases in the middle. The CDR3 DNA is TGTGCCAGCAGCTTACTTGGCGGAGGCTACAATGAGCAGTTCTTC. It yields the protein CASSLLGGGYNEQFF.

Ten or more counts support this clonotype. The chain is built from TRBV7-2 and TRBJ2-7; TRBD2 matches 11 bases. Per the germline V gene, CDR1 is SGHTA and CDR2 is FQGNSA. V shed 5 bases, J shed 5 bases, and the junction held 14 bases outside the gene matches. The CDR3 is made up of 17 amino acids. CDR3 nucleotide sequence: TGTGCCAGCAGCCCACAATTGATGACTAGCGGGAACAACGAGCAGTACTTC. It translates to CASSPQLMTSGNNEQYF.

V usage is TRBV6-1 and J usage is TRBJ1-6; no clear D. Trimming took 6 bases from V and 0 from J, leaving 12 bases between them. Germline CDR1 MNHNS, CDR2 SASEGT. CDR3 size: 16 residues. The CDR3, as DNA: TGTGCCAGCAGCCGATGGGAGGGCTCCTATAATTCACCCCTCCACTTT. Amino acid sequence: CASSRWEGSYNSPLHF.

The V call is TRBV20-1, the J call TRBJ1-2, with no clear D. This CDR3 is built from 12 residues. Looked up from germline, CDR1 is DFQATT and CDR2 is SNEGSKA (reference sequence). Trimming cost V 3 bases and J 7 bases, with 12 bases left between them. The CDR3 loop is CSASEGEVGYTF. CDR3 bases: TGCAGTGCTAGCGAGGGTGAGGTTGGCTACACCTTC.

This clonotype was counted at least ten times. The chain has TRBV6-1 and TRBJ1-6; the match to TRBD1 covers 8 bases. In germline, CDR1 is MNHNS, CDR2 SASEGT. Unmatched junction bases numbered 13, after V lost 6 bases and J lost 9 bases. CDR3 length: 16 amino acids. The CDR3 DNA follows: TGTGCCAGCAGCCCGACAGACAGGGGTAACGGTTCACCCCTCCACTTT. The encoded protein is CASSPTDRGNGSPLHF.

This clonotype was seen many times. V usage is TRBV20-1 and J usage is TRBJ1-1; 7 bases match TRBD1. V lost 6 bases and J lost 5; bases outside the gene matches: 6. The CDR3 sequence is 12 residues long. The germline CDR1 and CDR2 sequences are DFQATT and SNEGSKA (reference sequence). DNA of the CDR3: TGCAGTGCGAACCCCAGGGGGACTGAAGCTTTCTTT. This gives the protein CSANPRGTEAFF.

This clonotype was observed at least ten times. J is TRBJ2-1 and V is TRBV11-3; 8 nucleotides match TRBD2. V lost 5 bases, J lost 4 bases, and 4 bases stayed unmatched. The CDR3 runs to 14 residues. Germline V CDR1 and CDR2: SGHNT, YENEEA. The CDR3 sequence: CASSRVAGYNEQFF. The CDR3 DNA sequence: TGTGCCAGCAGCCGAGTAGCGGGGTACAATGAGCAGTTCTTC.

In its sample, this clonotype was seen a few times. The chain links TRBV20-1 to TRBJ2-7; 7 bases align to TRBD1. Germline lookup yields CDR1 DFQATT and CDR2 SNEGSKA (reference sequence). V shed 6 bases, J shed 2 bases, and the junction held 4 bases outside the gene matches. CDR3 length equals 12 residues. CDR3 coding DNA: TGCAGTGCGCTGGACAGGACCTACGAGCAGTACTTC. Encoded protein: CSALDRTYEQYF.

This clonotype was counted many times. The rearrangement links TRBV10-3 to TRBJ2-7, with D tentatively TRBD1 (7 bases). Deletions cut 8 bases from V and 2 bases from J, with 16 bases between. CDR3 length equals 14 residues. Germline V lookup: CDR1 ENHRY, CDR2 SYGVKD. CDR3 sequence reads: CAICQGGGTYEQYF. DNA for the CDR3: TGTGCCATCTGTCAGGGGGGCGGCACCTACGAGCAGTACTTC.

Ten or more counts support this clonotype. This chain uses TRBV28 with TRBJ2-2, with 9 bases identical to TRBD1. V was pared by 5 bases and J by 4 bases, with 5 bases of the junction left unmatched. Germline assignment: CDR1 MDHEN and CDR2 SYDVKM. This CDR3 comprises 15 residues. As DNA, the CDR3 is TGTGCCAGCAGTCTACAGGGGGCGCCCACCGGGGAGCTGTTTTTT. The encoded protein is CASSLQGAPTGELFF.

This clonotype was detected only a few times. The chain recombines TRBV19 with TRBJ2-7, with TRBD2 matching 7 bases. Germline CDR1 is LNHDA and CDR2 is SQIVND (reference sequence). Trimming removed 3 bases from V and 2 bases from J; junction bases left unmatched: 10. The CDR3 covers 16 residues. CDR3 sequence (DNA): TGTGCCAGTAGTATGGGAAGGGCTAGCGGTACCTACGAGCAGTACTTC. This encodes CASSMGRASGTYEQYF.

With respect to this clonotype: A single base separates this from a much larger clone, so it may be a read error. The CDR3 loop is CASSDTSGRAQETQFF. CDR3 in DNA: TGTGCCAGCAGTGATACTAGCGGGAGGGCCCAAGAGACCCAGTTCTTC. The chain couples TRBV25-1 to TRBJ2-5, with 13 bases that match TRBD2. TRBJ2-1 matches the DNA end more closely, so the J call is doubtful. The CDR3 sequence is 16 residues long. In germline, CDR1 is MGHDK, CDR2 SYGVNS.

This clonotype showed up just a few times. The V call is TRBV5-1, the J call TRBJ2-7; D gene unclear. The CDR3 is 11 amino acids. V was clipped by 3 bases and J by 5 bases, with 6 bases between them. CDR1 is SGHRS, CDR2 YFSETQ, per germline. The CDR3 spells CASSSFDEQYF. For the CDR3, the DNA is TGCGCCAGCAGCTCCTTCGACGAGCAGTACTTC. The full variable domain, in which reference TRBV5-1 and TRBJ2-7 provide the parts outside the CDR3, is KAGVTQTPRYLIKTRGQQVTLSCSPISGHRSVSWYQQTPGQGLQFLFEYFSETQRNKGNFPGRFSGRQFSNSRSEMNVSTLELGDSALYLCASSSFDEQYFGPGTRLTVT.

This clonotype came up a few times. J is TRBJ2-7 and V is TRBV11-3; 11 bases map to TRBD2. After removal of 5 bases from V and 9 bases from J, the junction contained 9 bases not matched to a gene. Germline CDR1 reads SGHNT; CDR2 reads YENEEA. The CDR3 has 14 residues. The CDR3 here is CASSTSGRNPRQYF. Written as DNA, the CDR3 is TGTGCCAGCAGCACTAGCGGGAGAAATCCGAGGCAGTACTTC.

This clonotype was detected ten times or more. The chain links TRBV27 to TRBJ1-5; no reliable D call. The V end lost 4 bases, the J end lost 5 bases, and 15 bases lay between the germline ends. Germline V gene data show CDR1 as MNHEY and CDR2 as SMNVEV (reference sequence). The CDR3 totals 15 residues. The CDR3 protein is CASSSIETAYQPQHF. CDR3 DNA sequence: TGTGCCAGCAGTTCAATTGAGACGGCTTATCAGCCCCAGCATTTT.

This clonotype was seen a handful of times. V and J are TRBV7-9 and TRBJ1-6, with 7 bases aligning to TRBD1. Germline lookup yields CDR1 SEHNR and CDR2 FQNEAQ (reference sequence). The trim removed 2 bases at V and 10 bases at J, leaving 8 bases unmatched. The CDR3 totals 15 residues. The CDR3, as DNA: TGTGCCAGCAGCTTACTATTACAGGGGAGCTCACCCCTCCACTTT. Protein: CASSLLLQGSSPLHF.

In this sample, this clonotype turned up many times. V gene TRBV28 combines with J gene TRBJ2-7; the D is unclear. CDR3 size: 13 residues. CDR1 MDHEN and CDR2 SYDVKM come from the germline V gene. Trimming pared 2 bases from V and 0 bases from J, leaving 5 bases between. In DNA, the CDR3 is TGTGCCAGCAGTTTAATGCCCTCCTACGAGCAGTACTTC. Protein sequence: CASSLMPSYEQYF.

Notes on this clonotype: A read error may produce the germline difference seen at one junction end. The rearrangement joins TRBV20-1 to TRBJ1-6, with D perhaps matching TRBD1 (5 bases). Germline CDR1 DFQATT, CDR2 SNEGSKA (reference sequence). This CDR3 is built from 13 residues. The CDR3, as DNA: TGCAATGCTAGCCTTCAGGGACATTCACCCCTCCACTTT. Its translation: CNASLQGHSPLHF.

This clonotype showed up just a few times. A much larger clone lies one base from this, so it may be a read error. The J gene is TRBJ2-1, the V gene TRBV28, with 10 bases matching TRBD2. CDR3 size: 15 residues. Looked up from germline, CDR1 is MDHEN and CDR2 is SYDVKM. Germline trimming cut 3 bases from V and 6 bases from J; bases unmatched to any gene: 5. CDR3 residues: CASSLSGRACNEQFF. The CDR3 DNA is TGTGCCAGCAGTTTGAGCGGGAGGGCCTGCAATGAGCAGTTCTTC. Full variable domain (missing parts from reference TRBV28 and TRBJ2-1): DVKVTQSSRYLVKRTGEKVFLECVQDMDHENMFWYRQDPGLGLRLIYFSYDVKMKEKGDIPEGYSVSREKKERFSLILESASTNQTSMYLCASSLSGRACNEQFFGPGTRLTVL.

This clonotype occurred a few times. Germline and junction disagree at one end, which may indicate a read error. The chain joins TRBV10-3 to TRBJ2-7; the D call may be TRBD1 or TRBD2 (5 bases each). This CDR3 is 9 amino acids long. Germline lookup yields CDR1 ENHRY and CDR2 SYGVKD. In DNA form, the CDR3 reads TGTGCCAACCTAACCGGGACCAACTTC. Protein: CANLTGTNF.

Only a few counts were recorded for this clonotype. V gene TRBV29-1 combines with J gene TRBJ2-7, with unresolved D. In germline, CDR1 is SQVTM, CDR2 ANQGSEA. Trimming stripped 6 bases from V and 3 bases from J, with 9 bases between. This CDR3 region has 11 residues. The CDR3 sequence is CSVLEYYEQYF. In DNA form, the CDR3 reads TGCAGCGTCCTGGAATACTACGAGCAGTACTTC.

This clonotype occurred many times. V gene TRBV7-2 combines with J gene TRBJ1-2, with D perhaps TRBD1 (6 bases). The V gene's germline CDR1 is SGHTA and CDR2 FQGNSA. Trimming took 6 bases from V and 4 from J, leaving 21 bases between them. This CDR3 contains 16 residues. CDR3 coding DNA: TGTGCCAGCAGTCTGGGATGGGGGGCCCAAAGCTATGGCTACACCTTC. Protein: CASSLGWGAQSYGYTF.